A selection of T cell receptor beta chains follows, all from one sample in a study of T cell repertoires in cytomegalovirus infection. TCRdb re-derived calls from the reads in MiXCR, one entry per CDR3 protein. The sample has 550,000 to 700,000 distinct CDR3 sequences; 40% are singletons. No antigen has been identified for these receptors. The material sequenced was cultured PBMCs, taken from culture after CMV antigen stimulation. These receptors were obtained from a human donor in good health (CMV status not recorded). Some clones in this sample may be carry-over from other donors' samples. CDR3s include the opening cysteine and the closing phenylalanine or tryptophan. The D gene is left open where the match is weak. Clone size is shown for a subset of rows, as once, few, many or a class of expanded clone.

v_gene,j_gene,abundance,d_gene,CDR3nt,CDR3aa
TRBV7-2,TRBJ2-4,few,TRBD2,TGTGCCAGCAGCTTAGCCCGGCTAGCGGGAGCCTTAGGCAAAAACATTCAGTACTTC,CASSLARLAGALGKNIQYF
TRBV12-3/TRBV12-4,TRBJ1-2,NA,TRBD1,TGTGCCAGCAGTCACCGGGACAGGGTCTATTTTTATGGCTACACCTTC,CASSHRDRVYFYGYTF
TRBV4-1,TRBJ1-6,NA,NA,TGCGCCAGCAGCCAAGCCCCGCAGGGGAATAATTCACCCCTCCACTTT,CASSQAPQGNNSPLHF
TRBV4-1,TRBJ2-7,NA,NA,TGCGCCAGCAGCCAAGTTCCATCTTACGAGCAGTACTTC,CASSQVPSYEQYF
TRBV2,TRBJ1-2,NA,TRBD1,TGTGCCAGCACCGCAGGGGGGACGTCTAACTATGGCTACACCTTC,CASTAGGTSNYGYTF
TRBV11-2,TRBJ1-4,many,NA,TGTGCCAGCAGCCCCCCAGCCGGGTCGACTGAAAAACTGTTTTTT,CASSPPAGSTEKLFF
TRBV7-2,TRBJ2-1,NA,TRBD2,TGTGCCAGCAGCCCCGGGACTAGCGGGAGAGTGTCCTACAATGAGCAGTTCTTC,CASSPGTSGRVSYNEQFF
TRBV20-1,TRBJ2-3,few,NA,TGCAGTGCTAGAGATGCGGGGACTAGCACAGATACGCAGTATTTT,CSARDAGTSTDTQYF
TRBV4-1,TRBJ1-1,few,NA,TGCGCCAGCAGCTACCCCGGGCGGACCACTGAAGCTTTCTTT,CASSYPGRTTEAFF
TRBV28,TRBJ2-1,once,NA,TGTGCCAGCAGTTTAAGGGGGATCAATGAGCAGTTCTTC,CASSLRGINEQFF
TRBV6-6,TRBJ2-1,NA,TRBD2,TGTGCCAGCACCGTACTAGCGGCCACATACAATGAGCAGTTCTTC,CASTVLAATYNEQFF
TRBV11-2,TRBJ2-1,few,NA,TGTGCCAGCAGCTCGACCCTACGGACTGTTCGCGGGTACAATGAGCAGTTCTTC,CASSSTLRTVRGYNEQFF
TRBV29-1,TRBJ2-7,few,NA,TGCAGCGTTTCGGGAGCGAGCTACGAGCAGTACTTC,CSVSGASYEQYF
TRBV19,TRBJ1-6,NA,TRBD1,TGTGCCAGTAGTCCACGGGACAGGGGAGGGTCACCCCTCCACTTT,CASSPRDRGGSPLHF
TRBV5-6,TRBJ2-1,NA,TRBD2,TGTGCCAGCACTCGCGGGGGGGCGTTTGAGCAGTTCTTC,CASTRGGAFEQFF
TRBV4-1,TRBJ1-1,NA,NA,TGCGCCAGCAGCCTAGGTGCGGGAGCGAACACTGAAGCTTTCTTT,CASSLGAGANTEAFF
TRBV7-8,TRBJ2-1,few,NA,TGTGCCAGCAGCTTAGGGCTAGTTAGGCGTGATGAGCAGTTCTTC,CASSLGLVRRDEQFF
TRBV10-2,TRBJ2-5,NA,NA,TGCGCCAGCAGTGCCCGCACCGGACGGGCCTCACAAGAGACCCAGTACTTC,CASSARTGRASQETQYF
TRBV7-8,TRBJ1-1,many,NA,TGTGCCAGCAGCTTAGAAGCAGGGATCTTGTTCATGAACACTGAAGCTTTCTTT,CASSLEAGILFMNTEAFF
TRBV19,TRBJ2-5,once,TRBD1,TGTGCCAGTAGTACCCGACAGGGGGTAGAGACCCAGTACTTC,CASSTRQGVETQYF
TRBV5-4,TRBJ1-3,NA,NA,TGTGCCAGCAGCTTGGGGGGAGGGATAACGCCTGGAAACACCATATATTTT,CASSLGGGITPGNTIYF
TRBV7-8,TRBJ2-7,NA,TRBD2,TGTGCCAGCAGCCTCGGAACTAGCGGGGGCTCCTACGAGCAGTACTTC,CASSLGTSGGSYEQYF
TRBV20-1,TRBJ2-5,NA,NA,TGCAGTGCTAGAGTTGGCAGGGAAGAGACCCAGTACTTC,CSARVGREETQYF
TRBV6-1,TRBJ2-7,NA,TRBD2,TGTGCCAGCAGTACTGGACTAGCGAATTCCTACGAGCAGTACTTC,CASSTGLANSYEQYF
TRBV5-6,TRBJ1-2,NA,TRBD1,TGTGCCAGCAGCATCGGACAGGGTCTGGGTGGCTACACCTTC,CASSIGQGLGGYTF
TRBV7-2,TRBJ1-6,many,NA,TGTGCCAGCAGCCTTAGGAACTCACCCCTCCACTTT,CASSLRNSPLHF
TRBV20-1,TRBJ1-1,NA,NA,TGCAGTGCTAGCAAGGGGCCGCTGAACACTGAAGCTTTCTTT,CSASKGPLNTEAFF
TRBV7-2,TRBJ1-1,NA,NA,TGTGCCAGCAGCGATTTCGGGCTAGGAGCTTTCTTT,CASSDFGLGAFF
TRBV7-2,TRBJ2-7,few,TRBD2,TGTGCCAGCAGCTTCTTCGTAGCGGGGGGGGGCGAGCAGTACTTC,CASSFFVAGGGEQYF
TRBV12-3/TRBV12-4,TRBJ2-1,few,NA,TGTGCCAGCACCCTCCCCGGGGCCCGACTGTACAATGAGCAGTTCTTC,CASTLPGARLYNEQFF
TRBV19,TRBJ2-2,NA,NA,TGTGCCAGTAGTCCCCTAAGAACCGGGGAGCTGTTTTTT,CASSPLRTGELFF